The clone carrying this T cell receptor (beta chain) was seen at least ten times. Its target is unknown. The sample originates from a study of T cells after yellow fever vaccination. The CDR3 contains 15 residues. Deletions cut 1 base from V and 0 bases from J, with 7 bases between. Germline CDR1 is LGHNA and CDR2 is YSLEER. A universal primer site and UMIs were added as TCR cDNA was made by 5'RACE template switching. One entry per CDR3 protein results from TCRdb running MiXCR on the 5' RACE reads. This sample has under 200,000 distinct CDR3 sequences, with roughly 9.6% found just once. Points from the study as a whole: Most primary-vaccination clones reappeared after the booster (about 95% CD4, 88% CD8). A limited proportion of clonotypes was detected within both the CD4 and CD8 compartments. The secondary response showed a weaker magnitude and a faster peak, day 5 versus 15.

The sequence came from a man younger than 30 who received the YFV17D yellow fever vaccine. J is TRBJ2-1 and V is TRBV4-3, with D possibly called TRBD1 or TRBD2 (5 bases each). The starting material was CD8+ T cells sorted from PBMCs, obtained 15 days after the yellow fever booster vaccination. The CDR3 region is CASSQGGSSYNEQFF. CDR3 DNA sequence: TGCGCCAGCAGCCAAGGGGGGAGCTCCTACAATGAGCAGTTCTTC.